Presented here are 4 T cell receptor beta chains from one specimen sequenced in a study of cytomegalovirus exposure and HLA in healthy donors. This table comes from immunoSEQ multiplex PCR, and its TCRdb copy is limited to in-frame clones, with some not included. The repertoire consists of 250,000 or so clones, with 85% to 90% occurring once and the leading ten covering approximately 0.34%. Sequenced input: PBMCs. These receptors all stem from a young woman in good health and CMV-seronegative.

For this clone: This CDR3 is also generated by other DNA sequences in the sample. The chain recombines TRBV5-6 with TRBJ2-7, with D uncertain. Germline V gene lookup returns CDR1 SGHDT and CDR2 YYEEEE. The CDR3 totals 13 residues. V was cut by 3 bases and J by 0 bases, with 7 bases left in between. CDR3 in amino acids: CASSYGNSYEQYF. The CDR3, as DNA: TGTGCCAGCAGCTATGGCAACTCCTACGAGCAGTACTTC.

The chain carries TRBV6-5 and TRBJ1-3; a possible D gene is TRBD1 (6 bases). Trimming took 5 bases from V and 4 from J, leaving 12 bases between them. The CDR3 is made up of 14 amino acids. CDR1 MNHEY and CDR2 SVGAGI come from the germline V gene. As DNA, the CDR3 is TGTGCCAGCAGTACCAGGGGTTCCGGAAACACCATATATTTT. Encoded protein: CASSTRGSGNTIYF.

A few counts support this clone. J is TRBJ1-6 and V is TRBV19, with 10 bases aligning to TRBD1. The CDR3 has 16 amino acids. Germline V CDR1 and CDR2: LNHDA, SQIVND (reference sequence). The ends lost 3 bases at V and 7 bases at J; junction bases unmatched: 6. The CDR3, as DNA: TGTGCCAGTAGTATTCTGGGACAGGGGACGAATTCACCCCTCCACTTT. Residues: CASSILGQGTNSPLHF.

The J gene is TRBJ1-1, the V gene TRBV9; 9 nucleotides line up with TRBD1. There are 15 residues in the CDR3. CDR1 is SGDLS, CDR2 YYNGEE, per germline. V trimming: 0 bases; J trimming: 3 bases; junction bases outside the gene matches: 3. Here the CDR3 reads CASSVAGQGDTEAFF. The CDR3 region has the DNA TGTGCCAGCAGCGTAGCGGGACAGGGTGACACTGAAGCTTTCTTT.